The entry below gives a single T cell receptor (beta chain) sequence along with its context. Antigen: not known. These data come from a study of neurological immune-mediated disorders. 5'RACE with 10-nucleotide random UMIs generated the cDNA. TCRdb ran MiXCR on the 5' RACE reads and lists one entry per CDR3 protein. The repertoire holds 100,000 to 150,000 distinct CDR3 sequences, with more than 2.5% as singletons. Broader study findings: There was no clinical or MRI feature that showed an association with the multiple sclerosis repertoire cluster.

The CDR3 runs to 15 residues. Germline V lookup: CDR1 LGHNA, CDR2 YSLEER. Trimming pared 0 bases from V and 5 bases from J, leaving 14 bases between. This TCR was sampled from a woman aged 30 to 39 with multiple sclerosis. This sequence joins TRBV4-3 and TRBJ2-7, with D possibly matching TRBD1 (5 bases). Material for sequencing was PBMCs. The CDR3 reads CASSQESGFGNEQYF. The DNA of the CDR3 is TGCGCCAGCAGCCAAGAATCAGGGTTCGGCAACGAGCAGTACTTC.